These T cell receptor beta chains were read from a single sample in a study of T cells in Graves' hyperthyroidism and ophthalmopathy. TCRdb analysed the multiplex PCR reads with MiXCR anew, one entry per CDR3 protein. The table shows roughly 500,000 distinct CDR3 sequences, with roughly 15% occurring only once. The specimen was blood. These receptor sequences come from a woman aged 25-40 years with Graves' ophthalmopathy. Both conserved end residues are part of each CDR3. A D gene is named only where the DNA matches it firmly. Some rows mark clone size as missing; the rest say once, few, many or name a class of expanded clone.

>TRBV12-3/TRBV12-4|TRBJ1-1|.|.|14
TGTGCCAGCAGTTTGAATTTGGGTGCGGAGGAAGCTTTCTTT
CASSLNLGAEEAFF
>TRBV18|TRBJ1-1|.|many|15
TGTGCCAGCTCACTAAAGGCAGACACGAACACTGAAGCTTTCTTT
CASSLKADTNTEAFF
>TRBV6-1|TRBJ2-7|.|.|11
TGTGCCAGCAGTTCGACTGACGAGCAGTACTTC
CASSSTDEQYF
>TRBV6-2/TRBV6-3|TRBJ2-7|TRBD2|many|14
TGTGCCAGCAGTTACTCTAGCGGGATGGAAGAGCAGTACTTC
CASSYSSGMEEQYF
>TRBV7-2|TRBJ2-5|TRBD2|many|15
TGTGCCAGCAGCCTCCCTAGCGGGAGTGTTGAGACCCAGTACTTC
CASSLPSGSVETQYF
>TRBV6-1|TRBJ1-4|.|few|14
TGTGCCAGCTCGGGGGGGACATTTCTGGAAAAACTGTTTTTT
CASSGGTFLEKLFF
>TRBV7-2|TRBJ2-7|TRBD2|many|15
TGTGCCAGCGGATCTAGCGGGAGGGCCTACTACGAGCAGTACTTC
CASGSSGRAYYEQYF
>TRBV7-9|TRBJ1-3|TRBD1|few|13
TGTGCCAGCAGAAGGACAGGGGACAACACCATATATTTT
CASRRTGDNTIYF
>TRBV6-2/TRBV6-3|TRBJ1-2|TRBD1|many|15
TGTGCCAGTCGACAGGGGGCGATCGTAATGGATGGCTACACCTTC
CASRQGAIVMDGYTF
>TRBV14|TRBJ1-1|.|.|14
TGTGCCAGCAGCCAAGTTATTGGGGACACTGAAGCTTTCTTT
CASSQVIGDTEAFF
>TRBV20-1|TRBJ2-7|TRBD2|many|14
TGCAGTGCTGCAATTAGCGGGATTCCCTACGAGCAGTACTTC
CSAAISGIPYEQYF
>TRBV6-1|TRBJ1-5|.|many|14
TGTGCCAGCAGTACGGGACGGCTAAATCAGCCCCAGCATTTT
CASSTGRLNQPQHF
>TRBV28|TRBJ1-5|TRBD1|.|15
TGTGCCAGCAGACAAGGTGGGACAGGGATTCAGCCCCAGCATTTT
CASRQGGTGIQPQHF
>TRBV27|TRBJ1-5|TRBD1|.|14
TGTGCCAGCAGTTTATCCAGGGGGAATCAGCCCCAGCATTTT
CASSLSRGNQPQHF
>TRBV9|TRBJ1-5|.|few|13
TGTGCCAGCAGCGTAGCCCCCTCTCAGCCCCAGCATTTT
CASSVAPSQPQHF